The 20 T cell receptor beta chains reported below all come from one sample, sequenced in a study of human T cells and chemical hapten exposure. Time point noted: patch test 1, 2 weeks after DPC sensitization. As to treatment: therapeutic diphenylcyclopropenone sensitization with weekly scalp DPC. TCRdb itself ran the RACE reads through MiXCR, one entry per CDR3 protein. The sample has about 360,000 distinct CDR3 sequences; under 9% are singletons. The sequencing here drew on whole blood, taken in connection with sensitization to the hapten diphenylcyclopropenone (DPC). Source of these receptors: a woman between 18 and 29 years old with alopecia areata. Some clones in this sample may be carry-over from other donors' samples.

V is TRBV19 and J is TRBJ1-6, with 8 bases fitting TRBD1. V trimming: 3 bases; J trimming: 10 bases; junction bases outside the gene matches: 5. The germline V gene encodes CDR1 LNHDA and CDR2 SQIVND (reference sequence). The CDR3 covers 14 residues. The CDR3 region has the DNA TGTGCCAGTAGTATCGACAGGGGCAGCTCACCCCTCCACTTT. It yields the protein CASSIDRGSSPLHF.

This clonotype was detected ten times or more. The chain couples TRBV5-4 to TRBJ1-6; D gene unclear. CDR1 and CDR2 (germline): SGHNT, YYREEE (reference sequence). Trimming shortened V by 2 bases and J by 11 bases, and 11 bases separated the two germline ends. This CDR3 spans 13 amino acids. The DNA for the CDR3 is TGTGCCAGCAGCTTCGAACCGTCGGCACCCCTCCACTTT. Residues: CASSFEPSAPLHF.

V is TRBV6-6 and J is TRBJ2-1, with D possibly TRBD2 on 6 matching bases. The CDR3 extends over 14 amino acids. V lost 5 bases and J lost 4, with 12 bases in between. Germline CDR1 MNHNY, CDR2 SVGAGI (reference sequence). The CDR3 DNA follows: TGTGCCAGCAGTGTCTGGGGACTTTACAATGAGCAGTTCTTC. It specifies CASSVWGLYNEQFF.

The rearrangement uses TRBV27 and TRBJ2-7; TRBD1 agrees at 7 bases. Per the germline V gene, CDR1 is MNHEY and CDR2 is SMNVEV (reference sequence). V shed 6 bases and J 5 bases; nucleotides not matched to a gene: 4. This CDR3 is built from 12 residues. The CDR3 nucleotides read TGTGCCAGCAGACAGGGGTGGGACGAGCAGTACTTC. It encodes CASRQGWDEQYF.

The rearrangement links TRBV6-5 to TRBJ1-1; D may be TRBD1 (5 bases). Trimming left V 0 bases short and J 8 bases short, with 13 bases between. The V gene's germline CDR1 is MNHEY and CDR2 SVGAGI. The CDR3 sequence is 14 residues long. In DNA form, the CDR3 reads TGTGCCAGCAGTTACTCAGAAGGGACGGACGAAGCTTTCTTT. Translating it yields CASSYSEGTDEAFF.

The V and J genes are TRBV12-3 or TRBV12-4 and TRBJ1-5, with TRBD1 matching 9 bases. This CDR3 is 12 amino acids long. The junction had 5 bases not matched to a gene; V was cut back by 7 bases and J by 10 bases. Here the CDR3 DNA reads TGTGCCAGCAACAGGGGGCTCGGACCCCAGCATTTT. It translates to CASNRGLGPQHF.

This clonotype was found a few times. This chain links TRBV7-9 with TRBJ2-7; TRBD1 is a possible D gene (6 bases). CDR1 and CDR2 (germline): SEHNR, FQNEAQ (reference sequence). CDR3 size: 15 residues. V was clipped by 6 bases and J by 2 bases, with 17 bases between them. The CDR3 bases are TGTGCCAGCAGTTCAGGACAGAAGCCTACCTACGAGCAGTACTTC. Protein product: CASSSGQKPTYEQYF.

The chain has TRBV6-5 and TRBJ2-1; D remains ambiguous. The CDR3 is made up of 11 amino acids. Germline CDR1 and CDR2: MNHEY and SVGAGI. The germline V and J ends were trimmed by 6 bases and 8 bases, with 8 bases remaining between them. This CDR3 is CASSRQDEQFF. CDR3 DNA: TGTGCCAGCAGCCGTCAAGATGAGCAGTTCTTC.

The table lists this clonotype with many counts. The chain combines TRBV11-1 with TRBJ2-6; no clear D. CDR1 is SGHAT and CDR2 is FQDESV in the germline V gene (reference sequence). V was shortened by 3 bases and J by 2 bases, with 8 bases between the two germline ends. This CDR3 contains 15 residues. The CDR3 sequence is CASSFAETGANVLTF. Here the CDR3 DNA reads TGTGCCAGCAGCTTCGCCGAGACTGGGGCCAACGTCCTGACTTTC.

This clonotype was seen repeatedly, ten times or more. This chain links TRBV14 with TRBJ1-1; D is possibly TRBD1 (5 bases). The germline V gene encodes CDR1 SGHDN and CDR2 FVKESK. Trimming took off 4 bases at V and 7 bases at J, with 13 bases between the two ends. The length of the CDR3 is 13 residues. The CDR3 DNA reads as TGTGCCAGCAGCCGGAACTTGAGGGGTGAAGCTTTCTTT. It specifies CASSRNLRGEAFF. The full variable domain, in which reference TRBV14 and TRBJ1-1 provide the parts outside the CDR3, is EAGVTQFPSHSVIEKGQTVTLRCDPISGHDNLYWYRRVMGKEIKFLLHFVKESKQDESGMPNNRFLAERTGGTYSTLKVQPAELEDSGVYFCASSRNLRGEAFFGQGTRLTVV.

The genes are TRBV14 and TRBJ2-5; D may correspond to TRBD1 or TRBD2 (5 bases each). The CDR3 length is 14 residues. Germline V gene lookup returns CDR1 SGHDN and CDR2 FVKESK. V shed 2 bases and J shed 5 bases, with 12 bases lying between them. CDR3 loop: CASSQPGGFETQYF. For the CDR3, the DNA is TGTGCCAGCAGCCAACCTGGGGGTTTCGAGACCCAGTACTTC.

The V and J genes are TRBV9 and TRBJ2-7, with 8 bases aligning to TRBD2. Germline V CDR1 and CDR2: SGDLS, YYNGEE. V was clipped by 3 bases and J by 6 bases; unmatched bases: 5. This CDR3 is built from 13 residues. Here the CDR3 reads CASSASAGGEQYF. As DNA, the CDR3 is TGTGCCAGCAGCGCCTCCGCGGGGGGCGAGCAGTACTTC.

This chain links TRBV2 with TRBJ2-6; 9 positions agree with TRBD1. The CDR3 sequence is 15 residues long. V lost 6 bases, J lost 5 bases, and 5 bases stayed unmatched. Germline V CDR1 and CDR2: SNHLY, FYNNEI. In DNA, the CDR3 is TGTGCCAGCAGCGGACAGGGGATGAGGGCCAACGTCCTGACTTTC. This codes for CASSGQGMRANVLTF.

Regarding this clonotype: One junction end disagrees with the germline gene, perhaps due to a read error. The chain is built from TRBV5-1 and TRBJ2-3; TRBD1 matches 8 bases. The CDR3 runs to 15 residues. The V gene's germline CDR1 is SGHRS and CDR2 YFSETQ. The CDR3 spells CASSLQGAGTDTQNF. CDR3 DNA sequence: TGCGCCAGCAGCTTGCAGGGGGCCGGGACAGATACGCAGAATTTT.

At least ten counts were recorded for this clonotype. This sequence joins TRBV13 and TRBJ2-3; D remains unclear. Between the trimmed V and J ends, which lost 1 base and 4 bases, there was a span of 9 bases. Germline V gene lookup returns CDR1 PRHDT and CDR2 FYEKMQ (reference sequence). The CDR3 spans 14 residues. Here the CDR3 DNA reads TGTGCCAGCAGCTTAGTTCTTAATTCAGATACGCAGTATTTT. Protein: CASSLVLNSDTQYF.

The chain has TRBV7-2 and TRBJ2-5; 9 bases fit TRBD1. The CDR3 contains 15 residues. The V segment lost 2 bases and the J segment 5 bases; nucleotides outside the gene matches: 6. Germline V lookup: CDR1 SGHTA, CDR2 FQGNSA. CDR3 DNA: TGTGCCAGCAGCTTACAACAGGGGGCTGGTGAGACCCAGTACTTC. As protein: CASSLQQGAGETQYF.

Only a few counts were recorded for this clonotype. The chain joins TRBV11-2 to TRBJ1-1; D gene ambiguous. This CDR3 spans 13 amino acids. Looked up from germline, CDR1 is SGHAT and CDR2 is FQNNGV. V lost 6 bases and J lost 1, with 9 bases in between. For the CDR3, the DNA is TGTGCCAGCAGGCCGCGAGGGAACACTGAAGCTTTCTTT. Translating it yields CASRPRGNTEAFF.

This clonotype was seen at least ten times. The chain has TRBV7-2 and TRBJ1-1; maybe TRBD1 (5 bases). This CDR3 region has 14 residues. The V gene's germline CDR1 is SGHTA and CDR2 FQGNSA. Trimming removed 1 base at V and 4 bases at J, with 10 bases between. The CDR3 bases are TGTGCCAGCAGCTTAGAAAGTCAGGGCACTGAAGCTTTCTTT. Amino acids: CASSLESQGTEAFF.

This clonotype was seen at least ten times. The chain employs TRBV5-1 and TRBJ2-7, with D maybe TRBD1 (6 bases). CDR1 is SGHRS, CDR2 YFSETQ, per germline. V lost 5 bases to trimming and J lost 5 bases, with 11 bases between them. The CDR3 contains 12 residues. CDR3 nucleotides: TGCGCCAGCAGGGCAGGGGAACACGAGCAGTACTTC. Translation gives CASRAGEHEQYF. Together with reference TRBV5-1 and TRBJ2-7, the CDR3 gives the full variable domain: KAGVTQTPRYLIKTRGQQVTLSCSPISGHRSVSWYQQTPGQGLQFLFEYFSETQRNKGNFPGRFSGRQFSNSRSEMNVSTLELGDSALYLCASRAGEHEQYFGPGTRLTVT.

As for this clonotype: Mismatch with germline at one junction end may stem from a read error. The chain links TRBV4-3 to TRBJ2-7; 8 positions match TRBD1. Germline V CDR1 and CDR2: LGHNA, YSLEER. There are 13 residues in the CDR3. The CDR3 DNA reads TGCGCCAGCAGCCGGGACCCGCGGACAGGGCCCTTGTTC. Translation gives CASSRDPRTGPLF.